This T cell receptor beta chain was found in a study of shared clonotypes between healthy human individuals (dated by TCRdb to 2019 to 2021). Study-level background: The cohort comprised a couple of women and a few men aged 18 to 49 years. For each donor, CD4 naive and CD4 memory were each run on three plates, CD8 naive on two plates, and CD8 memory on one plate. Blood TCR repertoires of about 5 healthy adults were deeply sequenced to estimate repertoire size and the extent of clonotype sharing between individuals. To increase sequencing depth and limit assay-specific biases, TCR repertoire library preparation and sequencing were carried out by different laboratories using diverse techniques. Between about 0.8 and 9.5 billion PBMCs per donor were obtained by leukapheresis. Points the paper makes about the study in general: Because the study included a small number of donors, the genetic and exposure-history diversity represented was limited. Even with the large sequencing depth, rarefaction of the sorted-subset datasets indicated that sequencing was incomplete. Based on pairwise subsampling, the degree of clonotype sharing among donors was expected to be affected by sequencing depth. Sharing across several donors was observed for 4.5% to 6.5% of naive CD4, about 3.2% of naive CD8, around 2.5% of memory CD4, and roughly 0.4% of memory CD8 clonotypes. Naive subsets generally had larger estimated clonotype richness than memory subsets. Clonotypes shared by all four sorted-subset donors showed higher generation probabilities than non-shared clonotypes. Sampling was restricted to blood, and TCR repertoires in tissues likely differ from the TCR repertoires found in blood.

TCR CDR3 regions were amplified from genomic DNA by multiplex PCR using the deep immunoSEQ assay. For each cell subset, the extracted genomic DNA was distributed evenly across all wells of several immunoSEQ 96-well plates, and each plate served as one replicate. For sorted subsets, approximately 200 ng of genomic DNA, equivalent to some 30,000 T cell genomes, went into each replicate PCR. The purified libraries were quantified using a Qubit 3.0 fluorometer, sized with a Bioanalyzer 2100, and then quantified again using the KAPA Library Quantification kit. A separate single-read 150-cycle Illumina NextSeq 550 flow cell was used to sequence each immunoSEQ 96-well plate. As for the authors' bioinformatics: Because the immunoSEQ output included only junctional sequences and no quality scores, the filtering could not be the same as the filtering used for full-length reads. To assign V/J genes and CDR3, sequences were annotated against IMGT germline references using PyIR, a Python wrapper for IgBLAST v1.9. Any read was removed if the V/J assignment was weak (E-value above 1e-6), the CDR3 was missing, or the read contained stop codons, out-of-frame junctions, or ambiguous translated residues. A V3J clonotype was defined by an identical inferred V gene, J gene, and CDR3 amino acid sequence. The percentage overlap between two repertoires was calculated by dividing the number of shared unique clonotypes by the size of the smaller repertoire. Three approaches were used to assess repertoire richness: RTK rarefaction, the Chao1 estimator, and Recon v2.1 estimates of unobserved clonotypes. Generation probabilities for all TCRbeta clonotypes obtained by the gDNA method from a handful of donors were computed using OLGA. The immuneACCESS repertoire file appears here via TCRdb, limited to in-frame rearrangements. These files lack a portion of the clones; in checked studies, under half of the deficit traces to unresolved V genes, and the cause of the others is not known. V, J and clone size reflect that table, while D and trimming were determined from the DNA. This sample gives 1,500,000 or so clones in total; approximately 98.5% of them show up just once. Around 0.38% of the sample comes from the top ten.

As regards this clone: What this receptor recognizes is not known. The record has no base qualities; no much larger clone is one base away.

Donors were healthy HIV-negative adults with no recently reported acute infections or vaccinations. Every donor was a Caucasian adult residing in Nashville, Tennessee, USA. CD4+ T cells were enriched through magnetic negative selection, after which naive cells were positively selected on CD45RA and the remaining negative fraction served as the memory subset. After blood collection by leukapheresis, PBMCs were isolated using Ficoll-Histopaque density gradient centrifugation and then cryopreserved in the vapor phase of liquid nitrogen. Purity and quantity of every magnetically sorted T cell population were checked by analytical flow cytometry. From each sorted fraction, genomic DNA was isolated and quantified by UV absorbance on a Nanodrop 2000c. The CDR3 covers 15 residues, taking in both the cysteine and the phenylalanine. Only the CDR3 part of the read is kept: 45 bases, read in frame from the first base. The germline V gene provides CDR1 KGHSH and CDR2 LQKENI. V drops 2 bases and J drops 0 bases, leaving 10 bases in between.

This TCR was recovered from a man aged 30 to 45 in good health. Source material: naive CD4+ T cells sorted from blood. This sample's cell subset or site label indicates: CD45RA+ positively selected. The sequence links TRBV18 to TRBJ1-2; tentative D gene TRBD1, with 6 bases matching. The CDR3 region has the sequence CASSPNGGPNYGYTF. The DNA is as follows: TGTGCCAGCTCACCAAACGGGGGGCCTAACTATGGCTACACCTTC.